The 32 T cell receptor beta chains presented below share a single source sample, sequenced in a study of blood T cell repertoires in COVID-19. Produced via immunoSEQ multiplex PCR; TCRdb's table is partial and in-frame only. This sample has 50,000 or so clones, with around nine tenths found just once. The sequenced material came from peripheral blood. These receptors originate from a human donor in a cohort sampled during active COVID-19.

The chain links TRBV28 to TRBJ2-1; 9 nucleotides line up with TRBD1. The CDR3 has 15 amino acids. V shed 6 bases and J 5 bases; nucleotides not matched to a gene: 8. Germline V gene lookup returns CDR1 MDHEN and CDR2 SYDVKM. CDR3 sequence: CASRGGTGRNNEQFF. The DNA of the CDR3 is TGTGCCAGCAGAGGAGGGACAGGGCGAAACAATGAGCAGTTCTTC.

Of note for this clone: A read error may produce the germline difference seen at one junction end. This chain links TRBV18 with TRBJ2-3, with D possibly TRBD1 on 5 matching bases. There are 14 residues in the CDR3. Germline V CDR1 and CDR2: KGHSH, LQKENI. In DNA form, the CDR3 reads TGTGCCAGCTCACCAAGCGACAGCAAAGATACGCAGTATTTT. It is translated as CASSPSDSKDTQYF.

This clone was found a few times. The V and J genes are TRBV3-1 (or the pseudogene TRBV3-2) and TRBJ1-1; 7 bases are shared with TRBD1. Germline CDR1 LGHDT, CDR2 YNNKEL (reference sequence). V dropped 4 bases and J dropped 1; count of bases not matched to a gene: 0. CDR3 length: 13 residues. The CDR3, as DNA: TGTGCCAGCAGCCGACAGGGGAACACTGAAGCTTTCTTT. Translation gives CASSRQGNTEAFF.

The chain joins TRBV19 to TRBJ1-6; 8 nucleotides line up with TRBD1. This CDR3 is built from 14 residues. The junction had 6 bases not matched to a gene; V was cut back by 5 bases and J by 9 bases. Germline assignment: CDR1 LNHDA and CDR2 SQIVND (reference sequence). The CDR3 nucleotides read TGTGCCAGTAGTGCCGCAGGGGGCAGTTCACCCCTCCACTTT. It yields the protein CASSAAGGSSPLHF.

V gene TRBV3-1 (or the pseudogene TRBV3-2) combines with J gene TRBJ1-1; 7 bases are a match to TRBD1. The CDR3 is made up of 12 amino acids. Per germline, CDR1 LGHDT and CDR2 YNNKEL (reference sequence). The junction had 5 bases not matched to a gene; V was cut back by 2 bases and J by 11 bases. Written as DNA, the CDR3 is TGTGCCAGCAGCCAAACAGGGGTTTCGGCTTTCTTT. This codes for CASSQTGVSAFF.

CDR3 region: CASSHRDRVGYTF. DNA of the CDR3: TGTGCCAGCAGTCACCGGGACAGGGTTGGCTACACCTTC. J is TRBJ1-2 and V is TRBV6-5; 9 bases match TRBD1. From germline, CDR1 is MNHEY and CDR2 SVGAGI. This CDR3 region has 13 residues. Trimming removed 5 bases from V and 7 bases from J; junction bases left unmatched: 5.

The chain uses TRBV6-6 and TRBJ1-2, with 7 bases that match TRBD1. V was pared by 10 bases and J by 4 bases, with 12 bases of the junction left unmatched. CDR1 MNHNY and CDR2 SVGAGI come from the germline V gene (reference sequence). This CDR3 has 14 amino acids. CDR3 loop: CAMSEFQGVYGYTF. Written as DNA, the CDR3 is TGTGCCATGTCTGAATTCCAGGGGGTCTATGGCTACACCTTC.

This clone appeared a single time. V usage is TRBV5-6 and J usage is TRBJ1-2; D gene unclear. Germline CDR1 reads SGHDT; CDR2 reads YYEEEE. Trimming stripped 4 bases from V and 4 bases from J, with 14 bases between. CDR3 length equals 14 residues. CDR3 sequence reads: CASSPGVDSYGYTF. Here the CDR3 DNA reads TGTGCCAGCAGCCCTGGTGTTGATAGCTATGGCTACACCTTC.

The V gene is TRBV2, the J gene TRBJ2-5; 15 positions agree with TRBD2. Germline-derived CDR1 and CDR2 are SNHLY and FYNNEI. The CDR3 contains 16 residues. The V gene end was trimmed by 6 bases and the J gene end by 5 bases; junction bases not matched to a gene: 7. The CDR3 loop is CASSEGLAGGGETQYF. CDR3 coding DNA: TGTGCCAGCAGCGAGGGACTAGCGGGAGGTGGCGAGACCCAGTACTTC.

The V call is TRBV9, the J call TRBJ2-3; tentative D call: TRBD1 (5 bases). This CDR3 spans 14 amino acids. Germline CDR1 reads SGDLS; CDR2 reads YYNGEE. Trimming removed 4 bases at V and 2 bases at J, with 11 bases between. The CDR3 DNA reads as TGTGCCAGCAGCCCGATGGGGCCCACAGATACGCAGTATTTT. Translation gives CASSPMGPTDTQYF.

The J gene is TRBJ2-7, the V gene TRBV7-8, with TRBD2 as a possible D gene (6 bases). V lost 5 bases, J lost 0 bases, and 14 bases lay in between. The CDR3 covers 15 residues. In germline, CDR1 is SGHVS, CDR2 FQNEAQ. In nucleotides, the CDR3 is TGTGCCAGCAGCCCAGGGACTGCGAGCTCCTACGAGCAGTACTTC. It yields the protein CASSPGTASSYEQYF.

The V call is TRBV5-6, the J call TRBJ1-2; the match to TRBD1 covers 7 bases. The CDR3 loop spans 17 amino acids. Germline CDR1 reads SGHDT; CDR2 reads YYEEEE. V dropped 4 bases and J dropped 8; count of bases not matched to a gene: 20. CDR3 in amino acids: CASSLRTGSPKAEGYTF. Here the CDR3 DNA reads TGTGCCAGCAGCCTTCGGACAGGTTCCCCAAAGGCAGAAGGCTACACCTTC.

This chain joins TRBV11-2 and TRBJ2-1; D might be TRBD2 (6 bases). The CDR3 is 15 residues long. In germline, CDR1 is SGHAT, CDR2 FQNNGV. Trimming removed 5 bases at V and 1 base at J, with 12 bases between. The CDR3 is CASSRPRESYNEQFF. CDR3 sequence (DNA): TGTGCCAGCAGCCGACCTCGGGAGTCCTACAATGAGCAGTTCTTC.

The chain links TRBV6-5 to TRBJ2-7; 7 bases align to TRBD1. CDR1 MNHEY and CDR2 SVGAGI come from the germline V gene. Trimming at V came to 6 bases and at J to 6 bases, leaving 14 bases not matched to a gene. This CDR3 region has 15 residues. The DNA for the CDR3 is TGTGCCAGCAGAACCCAAGGACAGGTTCAGGGCGAGCAGTACTTC. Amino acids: CASRTQGQVQGEQYF.

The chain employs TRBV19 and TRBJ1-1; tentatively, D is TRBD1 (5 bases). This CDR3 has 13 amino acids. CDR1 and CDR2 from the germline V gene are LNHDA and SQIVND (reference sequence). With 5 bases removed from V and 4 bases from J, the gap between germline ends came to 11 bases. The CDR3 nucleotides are TGTGCCAGTAGTCCGGACACACGCACTGAAGCTTTCTTT. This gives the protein CASSPDTRTEAFF.

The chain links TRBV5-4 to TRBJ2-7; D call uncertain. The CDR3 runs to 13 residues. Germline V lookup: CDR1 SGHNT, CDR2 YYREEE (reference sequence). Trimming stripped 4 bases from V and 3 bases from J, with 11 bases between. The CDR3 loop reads CASSLTTSYEQYF. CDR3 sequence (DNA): TGTGCCAGCAGCCTGACGACAAGCTACGAGCAGTACTTC.

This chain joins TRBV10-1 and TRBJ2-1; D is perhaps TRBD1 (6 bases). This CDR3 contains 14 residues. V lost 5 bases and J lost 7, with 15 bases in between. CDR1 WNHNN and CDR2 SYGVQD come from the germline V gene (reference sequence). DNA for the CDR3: TGCGCCAGCAGTCCTTATAATACAGGGAATGAGCAGTTCTTC. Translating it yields CASSPYNTGNEQFF.

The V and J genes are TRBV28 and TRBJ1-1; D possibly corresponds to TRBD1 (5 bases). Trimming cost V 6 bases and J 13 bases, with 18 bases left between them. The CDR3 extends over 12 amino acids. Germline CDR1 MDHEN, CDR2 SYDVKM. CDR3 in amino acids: CASSTGGMLGFF. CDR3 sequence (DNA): TGTGCCAGCAGCACTGGGGGGATGTTAGGTTTCTTT. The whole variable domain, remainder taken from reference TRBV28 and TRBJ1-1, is DVKVTQSSRYLVKRTGEKVFLECVQDMDHENMFWYRQDPGLGLRLIYFSYDVKMKEKGDIPEGYSVSREKKERFSLILESASTNQTSMYLCASSTGGMLGFFGQGTRLTVV.

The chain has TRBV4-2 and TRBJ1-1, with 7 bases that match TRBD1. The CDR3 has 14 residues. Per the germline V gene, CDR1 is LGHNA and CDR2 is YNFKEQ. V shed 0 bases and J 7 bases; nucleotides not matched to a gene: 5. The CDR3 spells CASSQDRAGGEAFF. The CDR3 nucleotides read TGTGCCAGCAGCCAAGATCGGGCAGGGGGTGAAGCTTTCTTT.

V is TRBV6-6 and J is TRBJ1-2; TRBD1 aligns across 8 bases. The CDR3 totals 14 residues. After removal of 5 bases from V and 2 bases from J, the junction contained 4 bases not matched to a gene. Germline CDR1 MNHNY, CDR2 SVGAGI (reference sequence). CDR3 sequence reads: CASSVRDRNYGYTF. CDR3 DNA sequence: TGTGCCAGCAGTGTCCGGGACAGGAACTATGGCTACACCTTC.

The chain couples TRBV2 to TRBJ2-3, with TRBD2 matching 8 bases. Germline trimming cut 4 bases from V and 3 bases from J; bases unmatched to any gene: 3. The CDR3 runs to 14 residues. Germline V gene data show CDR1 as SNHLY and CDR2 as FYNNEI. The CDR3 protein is CASSVSGSTDTQYF. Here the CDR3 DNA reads TGTGCCAGCAGTGTAAGCGGGAGTACAGATACGCAGTATTTT.

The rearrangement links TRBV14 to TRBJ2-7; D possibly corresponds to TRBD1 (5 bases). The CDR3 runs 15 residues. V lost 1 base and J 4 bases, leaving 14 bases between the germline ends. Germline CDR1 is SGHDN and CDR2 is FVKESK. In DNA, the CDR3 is TGTGCCAGCAGCCAAGTAATGGCAGGGCGTTACGAGCAGTACTTC. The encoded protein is CASSQVMAGRYEQYF.

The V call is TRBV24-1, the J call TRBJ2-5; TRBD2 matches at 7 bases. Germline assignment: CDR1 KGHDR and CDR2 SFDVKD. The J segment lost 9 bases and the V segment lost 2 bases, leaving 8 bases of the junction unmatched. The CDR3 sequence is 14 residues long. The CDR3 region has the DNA TGTGCCACCAGTGATTCAGGACGTCGGGGGGCCCAGTACTTC. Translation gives CATSDSGRRGAQYF.

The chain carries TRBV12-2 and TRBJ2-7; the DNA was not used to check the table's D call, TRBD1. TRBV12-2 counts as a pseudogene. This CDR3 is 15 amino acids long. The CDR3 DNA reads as TGTGCAAGTCGCTTAGCGAGGGGGACAGGGTACGAGCAGTACGTC. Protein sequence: CASRLARGTGYEQYV.

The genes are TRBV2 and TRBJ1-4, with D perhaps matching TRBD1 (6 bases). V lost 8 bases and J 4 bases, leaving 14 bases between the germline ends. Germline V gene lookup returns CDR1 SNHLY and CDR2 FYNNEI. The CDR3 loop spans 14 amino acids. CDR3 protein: CASCWGRGNEKLFF. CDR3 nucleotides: TGTGCCAGCTGTTGGGGGCGAGGTAATGAAAAACTGTTTTTT.

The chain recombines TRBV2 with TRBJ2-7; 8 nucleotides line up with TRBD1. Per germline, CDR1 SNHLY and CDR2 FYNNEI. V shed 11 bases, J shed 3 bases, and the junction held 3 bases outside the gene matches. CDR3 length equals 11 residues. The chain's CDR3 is CASGQGYEQYF. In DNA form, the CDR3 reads TGTGCCTCAGGACAGGGCTACGAGCAGTACTTC.

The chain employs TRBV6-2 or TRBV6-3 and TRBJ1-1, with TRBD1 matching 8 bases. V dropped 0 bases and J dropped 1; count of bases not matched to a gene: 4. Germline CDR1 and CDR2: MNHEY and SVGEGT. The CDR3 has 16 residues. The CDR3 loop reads CASSYSMGTGNTEAFF. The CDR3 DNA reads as TGTGCCAGCAGTTACTCGATGGGGACAGGGAACACTGAAGCTTTCTTT.

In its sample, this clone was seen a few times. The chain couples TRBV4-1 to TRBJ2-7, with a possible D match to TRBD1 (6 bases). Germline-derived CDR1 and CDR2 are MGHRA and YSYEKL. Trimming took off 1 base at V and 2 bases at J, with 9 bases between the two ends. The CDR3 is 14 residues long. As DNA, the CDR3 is TGCGCCAGCAGCCAAGTCGCAGGGGCCTACGAGCAGTACTTC. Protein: CASSQVAGAYEQYF.

The CDR3 here is CATEAASTDTQYF. In nucleotides, the CDR3 is TGTGCTACGGAGGCAGCGAGCACAGATACGCAGTATTTT. The chain is built from TRBV19 and TRBJ2-3; D is perhaps TRBD2 (5 bases). Germline V gene data show CDR1 as LNHDA and CDR2 as SQIVND (reference sequence). This CDR3 comprises 13 residues.

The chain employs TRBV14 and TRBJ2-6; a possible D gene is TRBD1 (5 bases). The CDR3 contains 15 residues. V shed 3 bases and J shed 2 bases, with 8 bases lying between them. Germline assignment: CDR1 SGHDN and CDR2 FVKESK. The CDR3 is CASSQAGTGANVLTF. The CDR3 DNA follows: TGTGCCAGCAGCCAGGCAGGGACTGGGGCCAACGTCCTGACTTTC.

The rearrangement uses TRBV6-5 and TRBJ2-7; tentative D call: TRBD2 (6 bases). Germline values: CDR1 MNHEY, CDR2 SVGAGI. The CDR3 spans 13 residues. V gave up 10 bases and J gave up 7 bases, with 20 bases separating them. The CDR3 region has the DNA TGTGCCACCAGCTTGAGGAAGGGAGGTGAGCAGTACTTC. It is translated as CATSLRKGGEQYF.

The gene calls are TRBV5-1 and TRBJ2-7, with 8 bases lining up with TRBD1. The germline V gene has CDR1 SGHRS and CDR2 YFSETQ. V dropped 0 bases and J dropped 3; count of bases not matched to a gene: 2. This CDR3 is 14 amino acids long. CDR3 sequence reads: CASSLAGGVYEQYV. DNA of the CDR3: TGCGCCAGCAGCTTGGCAGGGGGCGTCTACGAGCAGTACGTC.